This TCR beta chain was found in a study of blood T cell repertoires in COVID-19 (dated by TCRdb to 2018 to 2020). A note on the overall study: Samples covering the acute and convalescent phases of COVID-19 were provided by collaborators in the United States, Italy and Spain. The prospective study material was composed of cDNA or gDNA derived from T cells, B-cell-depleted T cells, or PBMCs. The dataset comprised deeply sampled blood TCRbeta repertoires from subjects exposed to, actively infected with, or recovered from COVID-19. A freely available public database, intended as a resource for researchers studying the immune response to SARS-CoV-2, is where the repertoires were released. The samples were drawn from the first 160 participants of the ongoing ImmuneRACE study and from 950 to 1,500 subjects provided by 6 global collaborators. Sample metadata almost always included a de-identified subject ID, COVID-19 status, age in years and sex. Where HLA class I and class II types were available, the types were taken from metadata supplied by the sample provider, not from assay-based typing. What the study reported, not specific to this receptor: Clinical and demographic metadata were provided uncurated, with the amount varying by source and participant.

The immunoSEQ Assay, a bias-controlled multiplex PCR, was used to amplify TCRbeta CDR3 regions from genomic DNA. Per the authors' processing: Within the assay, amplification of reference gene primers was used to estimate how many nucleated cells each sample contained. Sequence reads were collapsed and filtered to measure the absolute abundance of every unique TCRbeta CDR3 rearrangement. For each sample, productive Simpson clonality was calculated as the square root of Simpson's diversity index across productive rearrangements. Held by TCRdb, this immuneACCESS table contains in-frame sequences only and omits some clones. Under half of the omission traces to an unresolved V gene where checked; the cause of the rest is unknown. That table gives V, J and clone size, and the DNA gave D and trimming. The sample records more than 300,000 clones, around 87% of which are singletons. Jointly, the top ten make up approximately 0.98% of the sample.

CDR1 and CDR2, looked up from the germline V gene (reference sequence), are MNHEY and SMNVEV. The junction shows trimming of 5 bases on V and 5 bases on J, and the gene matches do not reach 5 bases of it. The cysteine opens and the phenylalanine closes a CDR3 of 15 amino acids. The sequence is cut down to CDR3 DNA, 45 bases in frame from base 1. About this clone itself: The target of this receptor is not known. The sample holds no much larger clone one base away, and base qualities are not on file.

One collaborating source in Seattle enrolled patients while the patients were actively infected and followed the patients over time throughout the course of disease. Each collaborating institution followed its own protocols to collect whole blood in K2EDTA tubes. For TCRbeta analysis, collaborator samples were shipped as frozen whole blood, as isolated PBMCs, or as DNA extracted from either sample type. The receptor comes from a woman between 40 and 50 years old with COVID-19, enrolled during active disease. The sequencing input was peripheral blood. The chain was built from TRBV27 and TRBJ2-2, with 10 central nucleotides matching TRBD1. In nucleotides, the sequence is TGTGCCAGCAGTCGGACAGGGGGTTATACCGGGGAGCTGTTTTTT. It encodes CASSRTGGYTGELFF.